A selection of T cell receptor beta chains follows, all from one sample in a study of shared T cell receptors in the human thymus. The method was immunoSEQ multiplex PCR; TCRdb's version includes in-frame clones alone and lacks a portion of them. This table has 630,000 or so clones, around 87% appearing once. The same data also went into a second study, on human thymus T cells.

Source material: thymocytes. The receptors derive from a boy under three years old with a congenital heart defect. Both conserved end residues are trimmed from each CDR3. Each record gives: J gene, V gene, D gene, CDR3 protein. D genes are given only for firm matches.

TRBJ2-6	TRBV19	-	ASSIGPGSGANVLT
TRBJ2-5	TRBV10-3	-	AATSTGMETQY
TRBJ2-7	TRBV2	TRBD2	ASSEAPVTPGLAGGTEY
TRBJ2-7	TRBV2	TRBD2	ASREGLPPILAGGPWNEQY
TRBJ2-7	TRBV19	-	ASSAGPYEQY
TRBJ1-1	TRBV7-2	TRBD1	ASSGTGENTEAF
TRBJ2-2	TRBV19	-	ASSIGQGPLGELF
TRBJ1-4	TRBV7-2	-	ASSLIEGRQYEKLF
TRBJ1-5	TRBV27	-	ASSLTRTIRPQH
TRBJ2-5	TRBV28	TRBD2	ASSSVGLAVQETQY
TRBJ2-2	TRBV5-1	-	ASSLYGRGRAGELF
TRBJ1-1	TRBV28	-	ASSPEENTEAF
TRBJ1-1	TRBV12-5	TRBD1	ASGTLGQDLNTEAF
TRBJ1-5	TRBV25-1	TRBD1	ATRGEGDQPQH
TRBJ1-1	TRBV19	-	ASRLLGGTEAF
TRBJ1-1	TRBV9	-	ASSAYRENTEAF
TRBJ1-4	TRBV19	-	ASSLPSGGLVEKLF
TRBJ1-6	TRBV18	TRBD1	ASSPRDRTNSPLH
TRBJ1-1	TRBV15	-	ATSRPRTLMNTEAF
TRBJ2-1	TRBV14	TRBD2	ASSQDGRTGKREGREQF
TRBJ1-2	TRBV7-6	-	ASSQRSRGTNYGYT
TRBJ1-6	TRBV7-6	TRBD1	ASSLLGYRGGNSPLH
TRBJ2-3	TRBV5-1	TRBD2	ASSSQGLDTDTQY
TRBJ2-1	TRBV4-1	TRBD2	ASSPSQAGGSYNEQF
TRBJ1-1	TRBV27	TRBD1	ASSFWKGGRQNYDTEAF
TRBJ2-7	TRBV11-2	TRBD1	ASSPRQGRRY
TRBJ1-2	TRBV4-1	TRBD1	ASSQTYRGTPYGYT
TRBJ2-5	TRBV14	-	ASSQDGSRDTDRRRTQY
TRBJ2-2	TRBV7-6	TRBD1	ASSLAQMAQGATGELF
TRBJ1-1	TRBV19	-	ASSARGITEAF
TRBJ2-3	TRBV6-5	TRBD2	ASSFLTSGTTDTQY
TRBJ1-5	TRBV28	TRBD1	ASSKDRGSNQPQH
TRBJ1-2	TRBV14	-	ASSPSASLPNYGYT
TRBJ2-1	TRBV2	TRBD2	ASPRRPLAGVNNEQF
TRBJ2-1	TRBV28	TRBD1	ASSLWAGTGFYNEQF
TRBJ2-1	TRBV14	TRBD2	ASSPPGLAGFFSSYNEQF
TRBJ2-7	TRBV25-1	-	ASSERGLPYEQY
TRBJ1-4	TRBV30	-	AWSFRGWGEKLF
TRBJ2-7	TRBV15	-	ATSRVPGTLGEQY
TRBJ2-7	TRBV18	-	ASSPQGSFERCEQY
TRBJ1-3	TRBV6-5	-	ASSQRVGNTIY
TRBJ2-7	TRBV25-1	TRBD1	ASSEAKVGQGVHEQY
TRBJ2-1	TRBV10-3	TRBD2	AISGSSGRADEQF
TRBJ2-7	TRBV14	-	ASSPGTHAYEQY
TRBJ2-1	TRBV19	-	ASSDTGGSSYNEQF
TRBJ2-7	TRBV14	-	ASSQGAGDSYEQY
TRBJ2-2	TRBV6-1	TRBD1	ASRYHRGNAGELF